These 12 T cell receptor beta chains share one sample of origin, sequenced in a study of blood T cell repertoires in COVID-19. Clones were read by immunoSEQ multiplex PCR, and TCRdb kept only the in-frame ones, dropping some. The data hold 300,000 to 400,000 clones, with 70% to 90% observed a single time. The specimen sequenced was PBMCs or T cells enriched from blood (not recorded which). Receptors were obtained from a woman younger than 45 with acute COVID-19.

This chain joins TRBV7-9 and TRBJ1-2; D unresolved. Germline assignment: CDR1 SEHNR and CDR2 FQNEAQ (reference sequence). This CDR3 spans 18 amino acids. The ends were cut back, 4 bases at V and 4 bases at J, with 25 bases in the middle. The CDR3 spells CASSSEQDKTDPTYGYTF. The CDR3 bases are TGTGCCAGCAGCTCCGAGCAAGACAAAACAGATCCCACCTATGGCTACACCTTC.

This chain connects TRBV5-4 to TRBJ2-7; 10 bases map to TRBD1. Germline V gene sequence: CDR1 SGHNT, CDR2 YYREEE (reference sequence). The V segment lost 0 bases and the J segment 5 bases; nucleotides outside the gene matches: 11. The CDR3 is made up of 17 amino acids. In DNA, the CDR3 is TGTGCCAGCAGCTTGGCCCCAGTGGGACAGGGGTTTAACGAGCAGTACTTC. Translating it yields CASSLAPVGQGFNEQYF.

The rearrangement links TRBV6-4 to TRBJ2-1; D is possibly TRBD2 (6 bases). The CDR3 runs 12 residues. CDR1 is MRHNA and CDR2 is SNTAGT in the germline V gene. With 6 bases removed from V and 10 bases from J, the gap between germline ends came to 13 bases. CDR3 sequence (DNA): TGTGCCAGCAGCGGGACTCGTATGGAGCAGTTCTTC. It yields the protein CASSGTRMEQFF.

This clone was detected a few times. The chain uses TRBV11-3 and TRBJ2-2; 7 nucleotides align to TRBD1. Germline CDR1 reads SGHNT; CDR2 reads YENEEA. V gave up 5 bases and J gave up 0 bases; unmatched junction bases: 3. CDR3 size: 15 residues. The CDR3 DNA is TGTGCCAGCAGCCGGGGACAGACGAACACCGGGGAGCTGTTTTTT. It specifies CASSRGQTNTGELFF.

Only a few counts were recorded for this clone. In DNA form, the CDR3 reads TGTGCCAGCAGTTACGCTCAGGAGGGACCCTACGAGCAGTACTTC. It is translated as CASSYAQEGPYEQYF. The chain joins TRBV6-2 or TRBV6-3 to TRBJ2-7, with TRBD2 as a possible D gene (6 bases). The CDR3 runs 15 residues. CDR1 is MNHEY, CDR2 SVGEGT, per germline. V lost 2 bases, J lost 2 bases, and 13 bases lay in between.

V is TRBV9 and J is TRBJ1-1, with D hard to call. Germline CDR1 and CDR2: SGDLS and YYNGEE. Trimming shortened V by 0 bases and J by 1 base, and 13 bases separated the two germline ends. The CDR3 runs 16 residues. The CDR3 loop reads CASSVGGQASNTEAFF. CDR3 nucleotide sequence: TGTGCCAGCAGCGTAGGTGGGCAGGCCTCGAACACTGAAGCTTTCTTT.

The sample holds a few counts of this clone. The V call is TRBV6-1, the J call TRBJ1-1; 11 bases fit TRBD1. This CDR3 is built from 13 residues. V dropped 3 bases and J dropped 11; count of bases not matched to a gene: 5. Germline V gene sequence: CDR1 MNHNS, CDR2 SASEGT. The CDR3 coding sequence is TGTGCCAGCAGTGATCTCCGGGACAGGGGGGCTTTCTTT. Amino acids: CASSDLRDRGAFF.

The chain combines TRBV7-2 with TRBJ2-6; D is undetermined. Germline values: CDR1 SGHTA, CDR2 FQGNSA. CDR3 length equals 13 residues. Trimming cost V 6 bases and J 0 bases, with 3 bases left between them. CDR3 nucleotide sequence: TGTGCCAGCAGATACTCTGGGGCCAACGTCCTGACTTTC. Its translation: CASRYSGANVLTF. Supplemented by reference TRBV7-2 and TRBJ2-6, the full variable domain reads GAGVSQSPSNKVTEKGKDVELRCDPISGHTALYWYRQSLGQGLEFLIYFQGNSAPDKSGLPSDRFSAERTGGSVSTLTIQRTQQEDSAVYLCASRYSGANVLTFGAGSRLTVL.

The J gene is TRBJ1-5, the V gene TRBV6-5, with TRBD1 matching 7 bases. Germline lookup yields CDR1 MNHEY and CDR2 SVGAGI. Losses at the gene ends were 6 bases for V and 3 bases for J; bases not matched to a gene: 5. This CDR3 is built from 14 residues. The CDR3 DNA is TGTGCCAGCAGGACACAGGGGCCCAATCAGCCCCAGCATTTT. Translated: CASRTQGPNQPQHF.

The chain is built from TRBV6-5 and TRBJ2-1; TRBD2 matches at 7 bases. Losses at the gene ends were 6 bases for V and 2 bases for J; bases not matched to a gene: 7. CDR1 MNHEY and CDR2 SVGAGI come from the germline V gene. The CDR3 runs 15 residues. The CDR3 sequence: CASRTSGMAYNEQFF. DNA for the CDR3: TGTGCCAGCAGGACGAGCGGGATGGCCTACAATGAGCAGTTCTTC.

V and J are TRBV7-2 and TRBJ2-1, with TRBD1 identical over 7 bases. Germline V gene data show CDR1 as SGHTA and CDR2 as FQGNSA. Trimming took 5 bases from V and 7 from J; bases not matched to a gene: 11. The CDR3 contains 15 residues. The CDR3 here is CASSQDSRDRNEQFF. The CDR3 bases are TGTGCCAGCAGCCAAGACTCCCGGGACAGAAATGAGCAGTTCTTC.

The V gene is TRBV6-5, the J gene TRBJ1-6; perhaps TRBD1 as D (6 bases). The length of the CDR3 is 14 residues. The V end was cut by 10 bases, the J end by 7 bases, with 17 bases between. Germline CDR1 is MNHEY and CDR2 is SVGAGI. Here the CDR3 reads CATDETGRNSPLHF. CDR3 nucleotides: TGTGCCACGGACGAGACAGGACGAAATTCACCCCTCCACTTT.